This is a list of T cell receptor beta chains from one sample in a study of molecular identifiers for immune sequencing clone quantification. TCRdb itself ran the PCR reads through MiXCR, one entry per CDR3 protein. This table holds some 580,000 distinct CDR3 sequences, about 25% found once. The sample consisted of naive CD8+ T cells from blood, with Jurkat cell RNA spiked in. The receptors originated from a human donor in good health. Some libraries in this study had Jurkat cell RNA spiked in. Each CDR3 is given with its conserved first and last residue. Fields, in order: D gene, J gene, clone size, V gene, CDR3 protein, CDR3 DNA. D genes are given only for firm matches. Clone size appears in some rows only: once, few, many, or a class for an expanded clone.

D gene: NA
J gene: TRBJ2-7
clone size: few
V gene: TRBV7-9
CDR3 protein: CASSLSFPTYEQYF
CDR3 DNA: TGTGCCAGCAGCTTGAGTTTTCCTACCTACGAGCAGTACTTC

D gene: TRBD1
J gene: TRBJ2-3
clone size: few
V gene: TRBV6-5
CDR3 protein: CASSCTRSTGDSTDTQYF
CDR3 DNA: TGTGCCAGCAGTTGCACCCGATCGACAGGGGATAGCACAGATACGCAGTATTTT

D gene: NA
J gene: TRBJ1-1
clone size: NA
V gene: TRBV4-1
CDR3 protein: CASSHLGAEAFF
CDR3 DNA: TGCGCCAGCAGCCATTTAGGGGCTGAAGCTTTCTTT

D gene: NA
J gene: TRBJ1-1
clone size: few
V gene: TRBV6-6
CDR3 protein: CAAAGTLNTEAFF
CDR3 DNA: TGTGCCGCCGCGGGGACACTGAACACTGAAGCTTTCTTT

D gene: NA
J gene: TRBJ1-2
clone size: few
V gene: TRBV3-1
CDR3 protein: CASSQAATASHLIYGYTF
CDR3 DNA: TGTGCCAGCAGCCAAGCTGCGACAGCGTCGCATCTGATCTATGGCTACACCTTC

D gene: NA
J gene: TRBJ1-5
clone size: many
V gene: TRBV2
CDR3 protein: CASSGWGVGNQPQHF
CDR3 DNA: TGTGCCAGCAGTGGATGGGGGGTCGGCAATCAGCCCCAGCATTTT

D gene: TRBD1
J gene: TRBJ1-1
clone size: few
V gene: TRBV7-9
CDR3 protein: CASSRTGQAEAFF
CDR3 DNA: TGTGCCAGCAGCCGGACCGGACAGGCTGAAGCTTTCTTT

D gene: NA
J gene: TRBJ2-1
clone size: NA
V gene: TRBV14
CDR3 protein: CASSQVGVVHEQFF
CDR3 DNA: TGTGCCAGCAGCCAAGTGGGTGTAGTTCATGAGCAGTTCTTC

D gene: NA
J gene: TRBJ1-1
clone size: NA
V gene: TRBV10-3
CDR3 protein: CATRPEDTEAFF
CDR3 DNA: TGTGCCACCCGCCCCGAGGACACTGAAGCTTTCTTT

D gene: NA
J gene: TRBJ1-1
clone size: NA
V gene: TRBV30
CDR3 protein: CAWSPSWGSEAFF
CDR3 DNA: TGTGCCTGGAGCCCATCATGGGGCTCTGAAGCTTTCTTT